This T cell receptor (beta chain) is from a study of cytomegalovirus exposure and HLA in healthy donors. Study details: The approximately 120 validation repertoires were reported in a later analysis to have been generated on the same platform as the roughly 670 first-cohort repertoires. Study-wide findings and caveats: The study found most TCR sequences rare, yet found some public TCRs in many donors. The classifier reportedly diagnosed cytomegalovirus status with high sensitivity and specificity.

Only in-frame clones appear in the TCRdb table, and some are missing; sequencing was by immunoSEQ multiplex PCR. The data contain about 310,000 clones, approximately 86% of them singletons. With regard to this clone: Antigen: not known.

Sequencing input: PBMCs. The source of this sequence is a man aged 30 to 39 in good health and CMV-seronegative.

CDR3 sequence reads: CASSSWAEQKLSYEQYF. In DNA, the CDR3 is TGTGCCAGCAGCTCCTGGGCAGAGCAAAAACTTTCCTACGAGCAGTACTTC. The V and J genes are TRBV12-1 and TRBJ2-7; the tabulated D call, TRBD1, remains unverified against the DNA. TRBV12-1 is a pseudogene segment. The CDR3 has 17 residues.